A selection of T cell receptor beta chains follows, all from one sample in a study of CD8 T cells in Susac syndrome. TCRdb reprocessed the immunoSEQ multiplex PCR reads with MiXCR, giving one entry per CDR3 protein. The table includes roughly 180,000 distinct CDR3 sequences, around 94% detected once. Sequenced: CD4+ T cells from PBMCs. The source is a human donor in good health. CDR3s include the opening cysteine and the closing phenylalanine or tryptophan. The order of the fields is D gene, clone size, V gene, J gene, CDR3 DNA, CDR3 protein. The D gene is left open where the match is weak. The listing skips clone size in some rows; elsewhere it reads once, few, many or a size class.

D: .
size: .
V: TRBV27
J: TRBJ1-4
DNA: TGTGCCAGCAGTTTAACGGGACGGGAAAAACTGTTTTTT
CDR3: CASSLTGREKLFF

D: TRBD2
size: .
V: TRBV20-1
J: TRBJ2-7
DNA: TGCAGTGCTAGGCAGGCGGGGGGATCCTACGAGCAGTACTTC
CDR3: CSARQAGGSYEQYF

D: .
size: .
V: TRBV5-1
J: TRBJ2-7
DNA: TGCGCCAGCAGCCCATTGGGGGGCAGGACCTACGAGCAGTACTTC
CDR3: CASSPLGGRTYEQYF

D: .
size: .
V: TRBV4-3
J: TRBJ2-7
DNA: TGCGCCACCCACCGGGACAACTACGAGCAGTACTTC
CDR3: CATHRDNYEQYF

D: .
size: .
V: TRBV5-6
J: TRBJ1-5
DNA: TGTGCCAGCAGCTTGGACGGGACGGGCAATCAGCCCCAGCATTTT
CDR3: CASSLDGTGNQPQHF

D: TRBD1
size: .
V: TRBV20-1
J: TRBJ2-3
DNA: TGCAGTGCTAGGCCTCAGGGGGCGAGGTTGCAGTATTTT
CDR3: CSARPQGARLQYF

D: TRBD1
size: .
V: TRBV20-1
J: TRBJ2-7
DNA: TGCAGTGCGGGTGGCACAGGGGGCAGGGGAAGTGGCTACGAGCAGTACTTC
CDR3: CSAGGTGGRGSGYEQYF

D: .
size: .
V: TRBV27
J: TRBJ1-6
DNA: TGTGCCAGCAGGGAACAGGGTTCTGTCTCTAATTCACCCCTCCACTTT
CDR3: CASREQGSVSNSPLHF

D: .
size: once
V: TRBV9
J: TRBJ2-4
DNA: TGTGCCAGCAGCGTAGCAGGGGTGGCCAAAAACATTCAGTACTTC
CDR3: CASSVAGVAKNIQYF

D: .
size: few
V: TRBV10-3
J: TRBJ2-7
DNA: TGTGCCATCAGTGAGTGGGGCAACGAGCAGTACTTC
CDR3: CAISEWGNEQYF

D: TRBD1
size: .
V: TRBV2
J: TRBJ2-7
DNA: TGTGCCAGCGGGACAGGTATCTACGAGCAGTACTTC
CDR3: CASGTGIYEQYF

D: .
size: .
V: TRBV29-1
J: TRBJ1-5
DNA: TGCAGCGCGGGGGGTCAAGACAGTCAGCCCCAGCATTTT
CDR3: CSAGGQDSQPQHF

D: TRBD2
size: .
V: TRBV7-2
J: TRBJ2-7
DNA: TGTGCCAGCAGCTTAGGACGGGCGGGGGGGCCCTACGAGCAGTACTTC
CDR3: CASSLGRAGGPYEQYF

D: .
size: few
V: TRBV9
J: TRBJ2-3
DNA: TGTGCCAGCAGCGTAGTTGGGGACGGCACAGATACGCAGTATTTT
CDR3: CASSVVGDGTDTQYF

D: .
size: .
V: TRBV20-1
J: TRBJ1-2
DNA: TGCAGTGCTACTTCCGGGGTTTGGAATGGCTACACCTTC
CDR3: CSATSGVWNGYTF

D: .
size: .
V: TRBV5-6
J: TRBJ2-7
DNA: TGTGCCAGCAGCTTGGGGCTACAAGCCCCCGGGGAGCAGTACTTC
CDR3: CASSLGLQAPGEQYF

D: .
size: .
V: TRBV30
J: TRBJ1-6
DNA: TGTGCCTGGAGATTGAACGCTCCTACAGCGCCCCTCCACTTT
CDR3: CAWRLNAPTAPLHF

D: .
size: .
V: TRBV3-1
J: TRBJ2-1
DNA: TGTGCCAGCAGCCAAGGGCAGGGGATTCACAATGAGCAGTTCTTC
CDR3: CASSQGQGIHNEQFF

D: .
size: .
V: TRBV14
J: TRBJ2-1
DNA: TGTGCCAGCAGCCCTCCAGGAGGGGATCCCCACAATGAGCAGTTCTTC
CDR3: CASSPPGGDPHNEQFF

D: TRBD2
size: .
V: TRBV20-1
J: TRBJ2-7
DNA: TGCAGTGCTAAAAACATAGCGGGATACAGCTACGAGCAGTACTTC
CDR3: CSAKNIAGYSYEQYF

D: .
size: .
V: TRBV3-1
J: TRBJ2-7
DNA: TGTGCCAGCAGCCAAGACTTACTGAGGCAGTACTTC
CDR3: CASSQDLLRQYF

D: .
size: .
V: TRBV18
J: TRBJ1-2
DNA: TGTGCCAGCTCACCACCGTCACAGACTAACTATGGCTACACCTTC
CDR3: CASSPPSQTNYGYTF

D: .
size: .
V: TRBV28
J: TRBJ1-1
DNA: TGTGCCAGCATCCGACAGACGAACACTGAAGCTTTCTTT
CDR3: CASIRQTNTEAFF

D: TRBD2
size: .
V: TRBV20-1
J: TRBJ2-7
DNA: TGCAGTGCTTCGCTAGCGGGGGGCCGAGCCTACGAGCAGTACTTC
CDR3: CSASLAGGRAYEQYF

D: TRBD1
size: .
V: TRBV12-3/TRBV12-4
J: TRBJ1-2
DNA: TGTGCCAGCAGTCTTGGACAGGGGGGATCTTATGGCTACACCTTC
CDR3: CASSLGQGGSYGYTF

D: .
size: .
V: TRBV14
J: TRBJ2-5
DNA: TGTGCCAGCAGCCAAGATCAAACTTTCTGGGAGACCCAGTACTTC
CDR3: CASSQDQTFWETQYF

D: .
size: .
V: TRBV18
J: TRBJ2-7
DNA: TGTGCCAGCTCAGCCCGGGACGGTACCTACGAGCAGTACTTC
CDR3: CASSARDGTYEQYF

D: .
size: .
V: TRBV29-1
J: TRBJ2-5
DNA: TGCAGCGTTGAAGATCTTTCTCGGTGGGGAGAGACCCAGTACTTC
CDR3: CSVEDLSRWGETQYF

D: .
size: .
V: TRBV7-2
J: TRBJ2-3
DNA: TGTGCCAGCAGCCTACGGAGCCCAGATACGCAGTATTTT
CDR3: CASSLRSPDTQYF

D: .
size: .
V: TRBV19
J: TRBJ2-1
DNA: TGTGCCAGTGCCCAACTAAGGACCCGGACGGGGAATGAGCAGTTCTTC
CDR3: CASAQLRTRTGNEQFF

D: TRBD1
size: .
V: TRBV5-6
J: TRBJ1-2
DNA: TGTGCCAGCAGCTACCAGGGACAGGGGATCGGAGGCTACACCTTC
CDR3: CASSYQGQGIGGYTF

D: .
size: .
V: TRBV4-1
J: TRBJ2-3
DNA: TGCGCCAGCAGCCAGAGGGGCCCGGGACAGACCGGAGGGGATACGCAGTATTTT
CDR3: CASSQRGPGQTGGDTQYF

D: .
size: .
V: TRBV9
J: TRBJ2-3
DNA: TGTGCCAGCAGCTCAGGCGGACTTGGGGGCGGTACGCAGTATTTT
CDR3: CASSSGGLGGGTQYF

D: .
size: .
V: TRBV9
J: TRBJ2-5
DNA: TGTGCCAGCAGCGTAGGCCCGGGGGAGGCCCAGTACTTC
CDR3: CASSVGPGEAQYF

D: .
size: .
V: TRBV18
J: TRBJ2-1
DNA: TGTGCCAGCTCACCGACCGCCAGGTACAATGAGCAGTTCTTC
CDR3: CASSPTARYNEQFF

D: TRBD1
size: .
V: TRBV29-1
J: TRBJ2-7
DNA: TGCAGCGCCCGTGACAGGGACACCTCCTACGAGCAGTACTTC
CDR3: CSARDRDTSYEQYF

D: .
size: .
V: TRBV3-1
J: TRBJ2-6
DNA: TGTGCCAGCAGCCAGCCTGGGGCCAACGTCCTGACTTTC
CDR3: CASSQPGANVLTF

D: TRBD2
size: .
V: TRBV7-9
J: TRBJ2-5
DNA: TGTGCCAGCAGCTTGGAAGGGAGGGTACAGACCCAGTACTTC
CDR3: CASSLEGRVQTQYF

D: TRBD2
size: .
V: TRBV7-3
J: TRBJ2-1
DNA: TGTGCCAGCAGCTTAGCCGCTAGCGGGTACAATGAGCAGTTCTTC
CDR3: CASSLAASGYNEQFF

D: TRBD2
size: .
V: TRBV29-1
J: TRBJ2-5
DNA: TGCAGCGTTGCCCCTAGCGGGGGCTTTTTAGAGACCCAGTACTTC
CDR3: CSVAPSGGFLETQYF

D: .
size: .
V: TRBV5-1
J: TRBJ1-2
DNA: TGCGCCAGCAGCTATCTCAGGGAAGGTGGCTACACCTTC
CDR3: CASSYLREGGYTF

D: TRBD1
size: .
V: TRBV7-8
J: TRBJ2-3
DNA: TGTGCCAGCAGCTGGACAGGGTCAGGAGATACGCAGTATTTT
CDR3: CASSWTGSGDTQYF

D: .
size: .
V: TRBV6-5
J: TRBJ2-5
DNA: TGTGCCAGCAGTTACCGGAGTCTCCAAGAGACCCAGTACTTC
CDR3: CASSYRSLQETQYF

D: .
size: once
V: TRBV5-1
J: TRBJ2-1
DNA: TGCGCCAGCAGCTTGCAAGCAGAATCCATCAATGAGCAGTTCTTC
CDR3: CASSLQAESINEQFF

D: .
size: .
V: TRBV18
J: TRBJ2-1
DNA: TGTGCCAGCTCACCAAGATTGGTCAGGGACTACAATGAGCAGTTCTTC
CDR3: CASSPRLVRDYNEQFF

D: .
size: .
V: TRBV20-1
J: TRBJ1-5
DNA: TGCAGTGCTAGCCAGACGGGTTATAGCAATCAGCCCCAGCATTTT
CDR3: CSASQTGYSNQPQHF

D: TRBD2
size: .
V: TRBV9
J: TRBJ2-1
DNA: TGTGCCAGCAGCGGGAAAGGGACTAGCGTCAATGAGCAGTTCTTC
CDR3: CASSGKGTSVNEQFF

D: .
size: .
V: TRBV9
J: TRBJ1-6
DNA: TGTGCCAGCAGCGTAGTACCGGATTCACCCCTCCACTTT
CDR3: CASSVVPDSPLHF

D: TRBD2
size: .
V: TRBV15
J: TRBJ2-7
DNA: TGTGCCACCAGCGTCGGGGGGGACGACTTCGAGCAGTACTTC
CDR3: CATSVGGDDFEQYF

D: TRBD2
size: .
V: TRBV15
J: TRBJ2-7
DNA: TGTGCCACCAGCAGAGAGGCTAGCGGTGCCTACGAGCAGTACTTC
CDR3: CATSREASGAYEQYF

D: TRBD2
size: .
V: TRBV5-1
J: TRBJ2-7
DNA: TGCGCCAGCAGCCCGGGACTAGCGGGGGTAGAGCAGTACTTC
CDR3: CASSPGLAGVEQYF

D: .
size: .
V: TRBV15
J: TRBJ1-2
DNA: TGTGCCACCAGCGCGGATTCTGTGAACTATGGCTACACCTTC
CDR3: CATSADSVNYGYTF